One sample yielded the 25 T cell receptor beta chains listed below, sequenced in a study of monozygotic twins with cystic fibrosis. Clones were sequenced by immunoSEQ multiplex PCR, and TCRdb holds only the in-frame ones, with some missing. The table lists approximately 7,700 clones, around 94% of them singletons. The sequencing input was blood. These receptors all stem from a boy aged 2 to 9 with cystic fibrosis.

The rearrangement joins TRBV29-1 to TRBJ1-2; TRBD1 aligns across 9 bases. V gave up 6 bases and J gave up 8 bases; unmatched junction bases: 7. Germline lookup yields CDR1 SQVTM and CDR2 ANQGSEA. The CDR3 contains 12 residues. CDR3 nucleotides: TGCAGCGTCCCAGGACAGGGGCGAGGCTACACCTTC. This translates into CSVPGQGRGYTF. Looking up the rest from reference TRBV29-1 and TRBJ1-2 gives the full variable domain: SAVISQKPSRDICQRGTSLTIQCQVDSQVTMMFWYRQQPGQSLTLIATANQGSEATYESGFVIDKFPISRPNLTFSTLTVSNMSPEDSSIYLCSVPGQGRGYTFGSGTRLTVV.

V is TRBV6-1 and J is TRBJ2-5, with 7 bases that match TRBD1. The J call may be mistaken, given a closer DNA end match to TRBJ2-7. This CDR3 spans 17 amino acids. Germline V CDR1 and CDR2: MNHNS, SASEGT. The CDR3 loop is CASSGAPGDSFLYEQYF. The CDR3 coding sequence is TGTGCCAGCAGTGGAGCCCCAGGGGACAGTTTTCTTTACGAGCAGTACTTC.

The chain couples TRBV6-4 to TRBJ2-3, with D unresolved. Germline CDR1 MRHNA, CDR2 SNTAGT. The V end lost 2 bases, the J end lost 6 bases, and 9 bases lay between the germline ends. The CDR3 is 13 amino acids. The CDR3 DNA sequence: TGTGCCAGCAGTGACGGAGCTCGGGATACGCAGTATTTT. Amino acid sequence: CASSDGARDTQYF.

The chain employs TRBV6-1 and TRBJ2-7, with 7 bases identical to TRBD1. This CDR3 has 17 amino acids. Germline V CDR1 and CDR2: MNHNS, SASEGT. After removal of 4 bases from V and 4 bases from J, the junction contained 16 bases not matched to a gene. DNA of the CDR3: TGTGCCAGCAGTGGAGCCCCAGGGGACAGTTTTCTTTACGAGCAGTACTTC. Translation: CASSGAPGDSFLYEQYF.

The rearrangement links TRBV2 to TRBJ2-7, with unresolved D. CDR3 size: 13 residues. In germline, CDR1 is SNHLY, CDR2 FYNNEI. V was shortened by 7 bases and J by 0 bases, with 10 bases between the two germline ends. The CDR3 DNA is TGTGCCAGCAACCAAGACACCTCCTACGAGCAGTACTTC. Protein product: CASNQDTSYEQYF.

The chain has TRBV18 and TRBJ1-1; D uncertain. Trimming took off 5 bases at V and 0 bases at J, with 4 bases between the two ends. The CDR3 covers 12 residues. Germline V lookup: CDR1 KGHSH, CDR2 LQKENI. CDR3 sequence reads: CASSAVNTEAFF. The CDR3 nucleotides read TGTGCCAGCTCAGCAGTGAACACTGAAGCTTTCTTT.

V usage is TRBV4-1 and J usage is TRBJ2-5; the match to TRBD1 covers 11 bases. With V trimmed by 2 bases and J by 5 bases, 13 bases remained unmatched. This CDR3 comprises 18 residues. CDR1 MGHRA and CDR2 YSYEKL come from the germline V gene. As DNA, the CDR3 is TGCGCCAGCAGCCAACCAGCCTGGGGACAGGGGGTGCAGGAGACCCAGTACTTC. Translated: CASSQPAWGQGVQETQYF.

CDR3 loop: CASSPRHTDTQYF. The CDR3 DNA is TGTGCCAGCAGCCCTCGACACACAGATACGCAGTATTTT. The rearrangement joins TRBV7-2 to TRBJ2-3; no definite D call. From germline, CDR1 is SGHTA and CDR2 FQGNSA. The CDR3 has 13 residues. V was clipped by 5 bases and J by 2 bases, with 8 bases between them.

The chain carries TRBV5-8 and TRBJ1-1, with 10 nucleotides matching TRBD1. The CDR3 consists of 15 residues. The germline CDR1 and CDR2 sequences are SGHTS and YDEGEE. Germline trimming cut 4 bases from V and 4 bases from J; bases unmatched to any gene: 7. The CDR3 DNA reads TGTGCCAGCAGCCTCGAGACAGGGGGCGTCACTGAAGCTTTCTTT. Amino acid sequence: CASSLETGGVTEAFF. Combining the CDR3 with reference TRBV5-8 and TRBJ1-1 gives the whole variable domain EAGVTQSPTHLIKTRGQQATLRCSPISGHTSVYWYQQALGLGLQFLLWYDEGEERNRGNFPPRFSGRQFPNYSSELNVNALELEDSALYLCASSLETGGVTEAFFGQGTRLTVV.

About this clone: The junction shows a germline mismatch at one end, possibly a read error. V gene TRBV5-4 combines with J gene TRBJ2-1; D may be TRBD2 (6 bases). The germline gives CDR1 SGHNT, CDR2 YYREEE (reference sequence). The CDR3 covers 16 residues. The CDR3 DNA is TGTGCCAGCAGCTTGGTAATAGCGGTACTCTACAATGATCAGTTCTTC. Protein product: CASSLVIAVLYNDQFF.

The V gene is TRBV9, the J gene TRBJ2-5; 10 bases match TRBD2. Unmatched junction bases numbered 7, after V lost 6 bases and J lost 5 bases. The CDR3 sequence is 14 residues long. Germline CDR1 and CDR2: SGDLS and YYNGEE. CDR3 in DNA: TGTGCCAGCAACCCTGGAGCGGGGGGGGAGACCCAGTACTTC. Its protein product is CASNPGAGGETQYF.

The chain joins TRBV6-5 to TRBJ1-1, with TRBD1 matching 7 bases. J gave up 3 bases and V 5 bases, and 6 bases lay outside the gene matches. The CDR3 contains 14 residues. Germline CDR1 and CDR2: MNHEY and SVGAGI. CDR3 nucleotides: TGTGCCAGCAGTCGGACAGGATCGGACACTGAAGCTTTCTTT. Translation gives CASSRTGSDTEAFF.

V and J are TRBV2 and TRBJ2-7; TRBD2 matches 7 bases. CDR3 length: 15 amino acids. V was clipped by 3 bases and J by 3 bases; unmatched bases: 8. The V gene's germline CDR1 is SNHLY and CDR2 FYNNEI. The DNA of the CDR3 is TGTGCCAGCAGTGATCGGGGAGGGTACCGCTACGAGCAGTACTTC. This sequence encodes CASSDRGGYRYEQYF.

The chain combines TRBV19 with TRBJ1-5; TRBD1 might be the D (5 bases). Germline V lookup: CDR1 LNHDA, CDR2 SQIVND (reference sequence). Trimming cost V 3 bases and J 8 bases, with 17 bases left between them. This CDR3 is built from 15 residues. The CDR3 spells CASSIIRDTWEPQHF. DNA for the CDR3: TGTGCCAGTAGTATTATCAGGGATACTTGGGAGCCCCAGCATTTT.

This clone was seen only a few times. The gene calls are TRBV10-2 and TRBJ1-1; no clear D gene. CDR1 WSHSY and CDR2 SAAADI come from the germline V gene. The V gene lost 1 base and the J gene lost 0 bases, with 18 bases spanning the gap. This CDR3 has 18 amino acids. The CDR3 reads CASSEYRGKGIMNTEAFF. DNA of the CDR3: TGCGCCAGCAGTGAGTATAGAGGGAAGGGTATCATGAACACTGAAGCTTTCTTT.

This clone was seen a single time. The CDR3 DNA sequence: TGTGCCAGCAGCTTGGGACCCCTGAACACTGAAGCTTTCTTT. Protein product: CASSLGPLNTEAFF. The V gene is TRBV5-8, the J gene TRBJ1-1; D is unclear. The CDR3 is made up of 14 amino acids. Germline lookup yields CDR1 SGHTS and CDR2 YDEGEE. V shed 0 bases and J shed 0 bases, with 6 bases lying between them.

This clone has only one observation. The CDR3 protein is CASRGHYEQYF. In nucleotides, the CDR3 is TGTGCCAGCAGGGGACACTACGAGCAGTACTTC. This sequence joins TRBV2 and TRBJ2-7; D might be TRBD1 (6 bases). The V gene's germline CDR1 is SNHLY and CDR2 FYNNEI. This CDR3 spans 11 amino acids. Deletions cut 6 bases from V and 3 bases from J, with 6 bases between.

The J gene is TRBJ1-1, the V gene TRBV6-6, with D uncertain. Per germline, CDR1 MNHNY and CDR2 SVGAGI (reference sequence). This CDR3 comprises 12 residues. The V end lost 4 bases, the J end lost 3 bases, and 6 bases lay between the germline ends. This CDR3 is CASSSGDTEAFF. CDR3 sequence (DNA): TGTGCCAGCAGTTCGGGAGACACTGAAGCTTTCTTT.

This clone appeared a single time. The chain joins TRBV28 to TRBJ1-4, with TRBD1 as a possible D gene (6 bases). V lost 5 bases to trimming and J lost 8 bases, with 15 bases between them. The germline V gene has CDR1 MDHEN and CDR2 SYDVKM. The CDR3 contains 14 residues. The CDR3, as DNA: TGTGCCAGCAGTCAAGGGGGAAAAGAGGAAAAACTGTTTTTT. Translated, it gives CASSQGGKEEKLFF.

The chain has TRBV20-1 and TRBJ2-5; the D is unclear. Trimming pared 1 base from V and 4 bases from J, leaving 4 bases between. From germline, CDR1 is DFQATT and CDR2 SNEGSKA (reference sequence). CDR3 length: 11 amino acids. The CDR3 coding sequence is TGCAGTGCTAGAGGGAGAGAGACCCAGTACTTC. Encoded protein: CSARGRETQYF.

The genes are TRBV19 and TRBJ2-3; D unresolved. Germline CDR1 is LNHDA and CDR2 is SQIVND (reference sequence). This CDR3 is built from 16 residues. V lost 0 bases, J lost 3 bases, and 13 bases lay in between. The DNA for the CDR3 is TGTGCCAGTAGTATAGATCCCGGAACGAGTACAGATACGCAGTATTTT. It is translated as CASSIDPGTSTDTQYF.

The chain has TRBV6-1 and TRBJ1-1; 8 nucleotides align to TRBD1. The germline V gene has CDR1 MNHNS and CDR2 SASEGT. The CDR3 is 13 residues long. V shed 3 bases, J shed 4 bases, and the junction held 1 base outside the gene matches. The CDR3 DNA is TGTGCCAGCAGTGACAGGGGGCTCACTGAAGCTTTCTTT. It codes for CASSDRGLTEAFF.

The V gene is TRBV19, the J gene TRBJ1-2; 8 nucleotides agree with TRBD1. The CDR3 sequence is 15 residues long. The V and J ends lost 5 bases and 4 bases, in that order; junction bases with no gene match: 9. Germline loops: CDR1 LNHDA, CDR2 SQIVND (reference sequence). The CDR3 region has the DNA TGTGCCAGTAGTCCCGACAGGGGAGAGGCCTATGGCTACACCTTC. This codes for CASSPDRGEAYGYTF.

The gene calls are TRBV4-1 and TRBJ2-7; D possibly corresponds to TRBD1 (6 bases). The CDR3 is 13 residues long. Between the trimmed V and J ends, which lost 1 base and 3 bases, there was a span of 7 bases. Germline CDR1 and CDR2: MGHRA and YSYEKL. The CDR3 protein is CASSQGTDYEQYF. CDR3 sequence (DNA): TGCGCCAGCAGCCAAGGGACAGACTACGAGCAGTACTTC.

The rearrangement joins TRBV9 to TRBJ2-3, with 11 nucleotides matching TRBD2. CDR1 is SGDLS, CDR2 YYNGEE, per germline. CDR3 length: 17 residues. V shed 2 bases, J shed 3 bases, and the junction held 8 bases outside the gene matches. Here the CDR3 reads CASSVSGGAVKTDTQYF. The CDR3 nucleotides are TGTGCCAGCAGCGTTAGCGGGGGGGCCGTCAAAACAGATACGCAGTATTTT.